These 17 T cell receptor beta chains originate from one sample sequenced in a study of blood T cell repertoires in COVID-19. Sequencing was performed with immunoSEQ multiplex PCR; in TCRdb, only in-frame clones are kept and a portion is missing. The sample includes 75,000 to 95,000 clones, 88% seen only once; the top ten take approximately 20%. Input material: peripheral blood. Receptors originate from a human donor in a cohort sampled during active COVID-19.

CDR3 DNA sequence: TGTGCCAGCAGGCGGGGGCTTTGGTATGGCTACACCTTC. Translating gives CASRRGLWYGYTF. V is TRBV21-1 and J is TRBJ1-2. TRBV21-1 represents a pseudogene. This CDR3 spans 13 amino acids.

This clone was seen only a few times. This sequence joins TRBV11-2 and TRBJ2-3, with TRBD2 identical over 9 bases. Germline lookup yields CDR1 SGHAT and CDR2 FQNNGV. J lost 2 bases, V lost 4 bases, and 7 bases had no gene match. The CDR3 runs to 16 residues. CDR3 amino acids: CASSSPRTSVTDTQYF. CDR3 nucleotide sequence: TGTGCCAGCAGCTCCCCGAGGACTAGCGTCACAGATACGCAGTATTTT.

Only one count was recorded for this clone. This sequence joins TRBV27 and TRBJ2-5; 10 bases align to TRBD1. The CDR3 runs to 15 residues. Germline V lookup: CDR1 MNHEY, CDR2 SMNVEV (reference sequence). J was trimmed by 2 bases and V by 10 bases; bases with no gene match: 10. CDR3 in amino acids: CATPRGTGAQETQYF. The DNA of the CDR3 is TGTGCCACCCCCCGTGGGACAGGGGCTCAAGAGACCCAGTACTTC.

V gene TRBV7-2 combines with J gene TRBJ2-5; a possible D gene is TRBD2 (6 bases). Germline CDR1 reads SGHTA; CDR2 reads FQGNSA. The CDR3 contains 15 residues. Between the trimmed V and J ends, which lost 4 bases and 5 bases, there was a span of 17 bases. CDR3 nucleotide sequence: TGTGCCAGCAGCTCCTACCGGGGAGGCGGGGAGACCCAGTACTTC. It specifies CASSSYRGGGETQYF.

The gene calls are TRBV5-1 and TRBJ2-3; TRBD2 matches 11 bases. Germline CDR1 SGHRS, CDR2 YFSETQ. The trim removed 4 bases at V and 3 bases at J, leaving 10 bases unmatched. The CDR3 has 17 amino acids. CDR3 residues: CASSPDVTSGVTDTQYF. As DNA, the CDR3 is TGCGCCAGCAGCCCCGACGTGACTAGCGGGGTGACAGATACGCAGTATTTT.

V and J are TRBV6-6 and TRBJ2-5; 9 bases line up with TRBD1. Trimming at V came to 6 bases and at J to 3 bases, leaving 5 bases not matched to a gene. CDR1 MNHNY and CDR2 SVGAGI come from the germline V gene (reference sequence). This CDR3 region has 14 residues. This chain's CDR3 is CASSPWTGEETQYF. The DNA for the CDR3 is TGTGCCAGCAGCCCCTGGACAGGGGAAGAGACCCAGTACTTC.

The genes are TRBV5-4 and TRBJ2-1; D unresolved. V gave up 1 base and J gave up 7 bases, with 3 bases separating them. The CDR3 has 11 residues. Germline V gene lookup returns CDR1 SGHNT and CDR2 YYREEE (reference sequence). The CDR3 is CASSLLNEQFF. DNA of the CDR3: TGTGCCAGCAGCTTGCTAAATGAGCAGTTCTTC.

The chain recombines TRBV28 with TRBJ1-1; tentatively, D is TRBD1 (5 bases). V was pared by 5 bases and J by 1 base, with 11 bases between. Germline CDR1 is MDHEN and CDR2 is SYDVKM. The CDR3 spans 14 residues. DNA of the CDR3: TGTGCCAGCAGTCCAGGGCCCGGGAACACTGAAGCTTTCTTT. Protein sequence: CASSPGPGNTEAFF.

This clone has a single count. The chain joins TRBV7-9 to TRBJ1-1, with D perhaps matching TRBD1 (5 bases). This CDR3 comprises 13 residues. CDR1 and CDR2 from the germline V gene are SEHNR and FQNEAQ (reference sequence). V lost 6 bases and J 4 bases, leaving 12 bases between the germline ends. The CDR3, as DNA: TGTGCCAGCAGTTCAATGGGGGGCACTGAAGCTTTCTTT. Translation: CASSSMGGTEAFF.

The chain links TRBV4-1 to TRBJ2-1; D possibly corresponds to TRBD1 (7 bases). V was trimmed by 0 bases and J by 6 bases, leaving 18 bases between them. CDR3 length equals 17 residues. Germline-derived CDR1 and CDR2 are MGHRA and YSYEKL. The chain's CDR3 is CASSQDWAGGKGNEQFF. The CDR3, as DNA: TGCGCCAGCAGCCAAGATTGGGCAGGGGGGAAGGGCAATGAGCAGTTCTTC.

The V and J genes are TRBV12-5 and TRBJ2-3; 7 nucleotides align to TRBD2. This CDR3 has 13 amino acids. V was clipped by 1 base and J by 6 bases; unmatched bases: 1. Germline V CDR1 and CDR2: LGHNT, FRNRAP. CDR3 sequence: CASGLAGGDTQYF. The CDR3 coding sequence is TGTGCTAGTGGTTTGGCCGGGGGGGATACGCAGTATTTT.

The J gene is TRBJ2-4, the V gene TRBV13, with D perhaps TRBD1 (6 bases). The germline gives CDR1 PRHDT, CDR2 FYEKMQ (reference sequence). The CDR3 runs 13 residues. V was cut by 3 bases and J by 7 bases, with 10 bases left in between. The CDR3 coding sequence is TGTGCCAGCAGCTTGACAGGCGTTAACATTCAGTACTTC. The encoded protein is CASSLTGVNIQYF.

The V and J genes are TRBV5-1 and TRBJ1-1; 8 bases fit TRBD1. Germline CDR1 reads SGHRS; CDR2 reads YFSETQ. The CDR3 has 15 residues. The junction had 12 bases not matched to a gene; V was cut back by 4 bases and J by 7 bases. CDR3 amino acids: CASSGGRGRIFEAFF. The CDR3 bases are TGCGCCAGCAGCGGGGGCAGGGGGCGAATATTTGAAGCTTTCTTT.

V gene TRBV6-6 combines with J gene TRBJ2-1; 7 nucleotides line up with TRBD1. The V gene's germline CDR1 is MNHNY and CDR2 SVGAGI (reference sequence). The CDR3 totals 15 residues. The V gene end was trimmed by 7 bases and the J gene end by 4 bases; junction bases not matched to a gene: 10. The CDR3 nucleotides read TGTGCCAGCAAGACGACAGGGCCTACTTACAATGAGCAGTTCTTC. Translated: CASKTTGPTYNEQFF.

The V call is TRBV5-1, the J call TRBJ2-7; 11 bases agree with TRBD1. Germline V lookup: CDR1 SGHRS, CDR2 YFSETQ. With V trimmed by 5 bases and J by 3 bases, 4 bases remained unmatched. The CDR3 runs 14 residues. In DNA, the CDR3 is TGCGCCAGCAGGTCCGGGACAGGGGGCTACGAGCAGTACTTC. As protein: CASRSGTGGYEQYF.

The V and J genes are TRBV28 and TRBJ1-1; TRBD1 is a possible D gene (6 bases). The ends were cut back, 6 bases at V and 4 bases at J, with 12 bases in the middle. Germline-derived CDR1 and CDR2 are MDHEN and SYDVKM. CDR3 length equals 13 residues. The DNA for the CDR3 is TGTGCCAGCAGATGGACAGTTGTCACTGAAGCTTTCTTT. Its translation: CASRWTVVTEAFF.

CDR3 coding DNA: TGTGCCAGCAGTCACCTGCAACGGTTAGTAAATGAGCAGTTCTTC. Translating it yields CASSHLQRLVNEQFF. The chain couples TRBV28 to TRBJ2-1; D is undetermined. V lost 5 bases and J lost 7, with 18 bases in between. The CDR3 is 15 residues long. Germline V gene data show CDR1 as MDHEN and CDR2 as SYDVKM.